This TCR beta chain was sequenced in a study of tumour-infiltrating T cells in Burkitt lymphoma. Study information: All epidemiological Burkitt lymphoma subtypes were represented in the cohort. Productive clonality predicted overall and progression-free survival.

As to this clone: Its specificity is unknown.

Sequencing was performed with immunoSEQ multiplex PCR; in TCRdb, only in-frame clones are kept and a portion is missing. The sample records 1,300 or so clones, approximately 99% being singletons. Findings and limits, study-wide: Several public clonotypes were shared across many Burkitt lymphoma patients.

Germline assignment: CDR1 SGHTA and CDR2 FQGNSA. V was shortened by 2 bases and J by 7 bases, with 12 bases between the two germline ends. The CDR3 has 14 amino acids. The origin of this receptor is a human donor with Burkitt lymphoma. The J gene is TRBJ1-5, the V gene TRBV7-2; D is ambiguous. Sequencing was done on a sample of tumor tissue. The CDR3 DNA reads TGTGCCAGCAGCTTATCAGGCAGACGACAGCCCCAGCATTTT. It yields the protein CASSLSGRRQPQHF.